A single sample is the source of the 4 T cell receptor beta chains below, sequenced in a study of T cells in Graves' hyperthyroidism and ophthalmopathy. The source material, RNA transcripts, was used to amplify TCR beta CDR3 regions. The primer set for the first-round RT-PCR of the TCR CDR3 was HTBI. One entry per CDR3 protein results from TCRdb running MiXCR on the multiplex PCR reads. In the table there are 300,000 to 400,000 distinct CDR3 sequences, approximately 18% of which are singletons. Sequencing was performed on blood. The source of these receptors is a woman in her forties or fifties with Graves' hyperthyroidism.

The J gene is TRBJ2-1, the V gene TRBV5-1; 11 nucleotides match TRBD1. The CDR3 has 15 residues. From germline, CDR1 is SGHRS and CDR2 YFSETQ. V was pared by 4 bases and J by 9 bases, with 9 bases of the junction left unmatched. CDR3 residues: CASSPPGQGGGEQFF. The CDR3 bases are TGCGCCAGCAGCCCACCGGGACAGGGGGGTGGTGAGCAGTTCTTC.

This clonotype showed up just a few times. The rearrangement joins TRBV20-1 to TRBJ2-7; TRBD1 agrees at 9 bases. This CDR3 comprises 13 residues. Trimming removed 0 bases from V and 7 bases from J; junction bases left unmatched: 4. Per germline, CDR1 DFQATT and CDR2 SNEGSKA (reference sequence). Here the CDR3 reads CSAREGTGWEQYV. The CDR3 DNA reads TGCAGTGCTAGAGAGGGGACAGGGTGGGAGCAGTACGTC.

The chain is built from TRBV15 and TRBJ1-2, with D possibly TRBD1 on 5 matching bases. CDR1 and CDR2 (germline): LNHNV, YYDKDF (reference sequence). V lost 1 base and J 4 bases, leaving 13 bases between the germline ends. The CDR3 spans 15 residues. The CDR3 sequence is CATSRAGEIIYGYTF. In nucleotides, the CDR3 is TGTGCCACCAGCAGAGCGGGGGAAATAATCTATGGCTACACCTTC.

This clonotype was seen ten or more times. The V call is TRBV27, the J call TRBJ1-1, with D unclear. This CDR3 region has 15 residues. The ends were cut back, 3 bases at V and 0 bases at J, with 11 bases in the middle. Germline V lookup: CDR1 MNHEY, CDR2 SMNVEV (reference sequence). The CDR3 region has the DNA TGTGCCAGCAGTTTTAGTGCAACCATGAACACTGAAGCTTTCTTT. Its protein product is CASSFSATMNTEAFF.